This TCR beta chain was profiled in a study of immune heterogeneity within non-small cell lung tumors. Study-wide results and caveats: Identical dominant CDR3 beta clonotypes were found recurring across a patient's tumor sites, along with site-unique high-frequency clones.

This clonotype counts as medium-sized (0.01 to 0.1%). Its target is unknown. Template material comprised bulk tumor genomic DNA at 550 to 650 ng per sample. Spaced far apart, several biopsies were taken from each primary tumor during surgery. Curative surgical treatment was performed in patients who had newly diagnosed, untreated non-small cell lung cancer. Multiplex PCR with 32 V and 13 J primers amplified TCR beta CDR3. TCRdb re-called the multiplex PCR reads with MiXCR, one entry per CDR3 protein. The repertoire holds around 2,500 distinct CDR3 sequences, 45% to 65% seen once, with 44% in the top ten. Sequenced: lung tumor tissue. The clonotype originates from a man between 50 and 59 years old with non-small cell lung cancer.

The CDR3 DNA reads TGTGCCAGCAGCTTCAAAGGCGGGGGGAGGGACACCGGGGAGCTGTTTTTT. Amino acid sequence: CASSFKGGGRDTGELFF. The chain employs TRBV7-9 and TRBJ2-2; 8 nucleotides agree with TRBD2. Trimming removed 3 bases from V and 3 bases from J; junction bases left unmatched: 9. This CDR3 region has 17 residues. The germline V gene has CDR1 SEHNR and CDR2 FQNEAQ (reference sequence).